The 2 T cell receptor beta chains in this list originate from one sample, sequenced in a study of cytomegalovirus exposure and HLA in healthy donors. Use of 60 Vbeta and 13 Jbeta primers characterized the PCR. Here immunoSEQ multiplex PCR was the method, and the copy in TCRdb shows in-frame clones only, minus some. Of approximately 110,000 clones detected, around 80% appear once; the ten largest clones hold about 1.9%. What was sequenced was PBMCs. These receptors were obtained from a man aged 50-60 years in good health and CMV-seronegative.

The V call is TRBV5-1, the J call TRBJ1-1; D not resolved. The CDR3 covers 14 residues. Trimming pared 0 bases from V and 1 base from J, leaving 7 bases between. Germline CDR1 and CDR2: SGHRS and YFSETQ. The CDR3 DNA follows: TGCGCCAGCAGCTTGGTCCGCGAGAACACTGAAGCTTTCTTT. It translates to CASSLVRENTEAFF.

The chain employs TRBV14 and TRBJ1-4; perhaps TRBD1 as D (6 bases). Germline V gives CDR1 SGHDN, CDR2 FVKESK. This CDR3 is 15 amino acids long. The V end lost 0 bases, the J end lost 5 bases, and 10 bases lay between the germline ends. The CDR3 nucleotides are TGTGCCAGCAGCCAAGAGCGGGGGCCAAATGAAAAACTGTTTTTT. Translated: CASSQERGPNEKLFF.